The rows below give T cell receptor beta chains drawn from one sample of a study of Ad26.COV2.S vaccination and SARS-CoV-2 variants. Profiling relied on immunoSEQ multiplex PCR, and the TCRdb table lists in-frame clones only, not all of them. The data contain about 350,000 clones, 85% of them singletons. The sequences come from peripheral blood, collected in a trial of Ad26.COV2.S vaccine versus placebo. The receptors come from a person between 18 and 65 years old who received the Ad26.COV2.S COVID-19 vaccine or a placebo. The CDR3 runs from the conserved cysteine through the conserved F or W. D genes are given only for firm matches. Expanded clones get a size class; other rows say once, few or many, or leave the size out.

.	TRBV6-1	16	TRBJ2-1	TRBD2	TGTGCCAGCAGTGGACCGGGACTAGCGGCCGACAATGAGCAGTTCTTC	CASSGPGLAADNEQFF
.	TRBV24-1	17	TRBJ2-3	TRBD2	TGTGCCACCAGTGATGAGGGACTAGCGGGAGTAGCAGATACGCAGTATTTT	CATSDEGLAGVADTQYF
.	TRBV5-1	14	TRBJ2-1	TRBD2	TGCGCCAGCAGACTAGCGGGGGGGCCGAATGAGCAGTTCTTC	CASRLAGGPNEQFF
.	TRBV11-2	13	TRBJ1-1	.	TGTGCCAGCAGCTCCAGAGGCAGGGAGCAGGCTTTCTTT	CASSSRGREQAFF
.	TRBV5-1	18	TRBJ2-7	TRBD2	TGCGCCAGCAGCGTGGGACTAGCGGGGACAAGGGCCAACTACGAGCAGTACTTC	CASSVGLAGTRANYEQYF
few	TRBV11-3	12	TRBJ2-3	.	TGTGCCAGCAGCTTAGGTGGAGATACGCAGTATTTT	CASSLGGDTQYF
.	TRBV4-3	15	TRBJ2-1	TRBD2	TGCGCCAGCAGCCAAGAGGGACTAGCGCTTAATGAGCAGTTCTTC	CASSQEGLALNEQFF
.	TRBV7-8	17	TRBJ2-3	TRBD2	TGTGCCAGCAGCGTATCGGGACTAGCGGGAGGCGGGGATACGCAGTATTTT	CASSVSGLAGGGDTQYF
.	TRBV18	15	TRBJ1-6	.	TGTGCCAGCTCACCGACGACAGAATATAATTCACCCCTCCACTTT	CASSPTTEYNSPLHF
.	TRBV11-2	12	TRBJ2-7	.	TGTGCCAGCAGCTTAGAGGGGTACGAGCAGTACTTC	CASSLEGYEQYF
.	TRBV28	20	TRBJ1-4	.	TGTGCCAGCAGTTTTTTCTTTCCGGCGCTCCGGACAGACTCTAATGAAAAACTGTTTTTT	CASSFFFPALRTDSNEKLFF
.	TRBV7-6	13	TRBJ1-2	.	TGTGCCAGCAGCTTAGGCATCAACTATGGCTACACCTTC	CASSLGINYGYTF
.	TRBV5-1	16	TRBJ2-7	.	TGCGCCAGCAGCACCGAGGGGTTCAGGTCCCTTTACGAGCAGTACTTC	CASSTEGFRSLYEQYF
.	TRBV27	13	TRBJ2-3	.	TGTGCCAGCAGTTTAGATCTGACAGATACGCAGTATTTT	CASSLDLTDTQYF
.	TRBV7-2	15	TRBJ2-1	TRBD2	TGTGCCAGTAGGGGAAAACTAGCGGGGGGCCTAGAGCAGTTCTTC	CASRGKLAGGLEQFF
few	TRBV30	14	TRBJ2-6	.	TGTGCCTCAGGTGGGATCTCTGGGGCCAACGTCCTGACTTTC	CASGGISGANVLTF
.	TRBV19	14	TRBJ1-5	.	TGTGCCAGTAGTATAGAGGACAGTGGACAGCCCCAGCATTTT	CASSIEDSGQPQHF
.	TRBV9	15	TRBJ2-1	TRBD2	TGTGCCAGCAGCGCGACTAGCGGGGGCTTCCGAGAGCAGTTCTTC	CASSATSGGFREQFF
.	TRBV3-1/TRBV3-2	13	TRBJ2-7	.	TGTGCCAGCAGCCATGGCCAAGAATACGAGCAGTACTTC	CASSHGQEYEQYF
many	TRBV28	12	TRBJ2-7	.	TGTGCCAGCAGTCCCTTAGGGGGCGAGCAGTACTTC	CASSPLGGEQYF
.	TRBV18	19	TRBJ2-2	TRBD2	TGTGCCAGCTCACCACTTCCCCCCGGGACTAGCCTGAACACCGGGGAGCTGTTTTTT	CASSPLPPGTSLNTGELFF
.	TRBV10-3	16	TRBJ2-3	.	TGTGCCATCAGTGAGGCCATCAGCGATCTGGTAGATACGCAGTATTTT	CAISEAISDLVDTQYF
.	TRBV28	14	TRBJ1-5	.	TGTGCCAGCAGTCCATGGACAGACAATCAGCCCCAGCATTTT	CASSPWTDNQPQHF
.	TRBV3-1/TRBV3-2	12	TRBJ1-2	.	TGTGCCAGCAGCCGAAAAGAAAGCGGCTACACCTTC	CASSRKESGYTF
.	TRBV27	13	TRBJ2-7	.	TGTGCCAGCAGTTTGGGCGCTCCCTACGAGCAGTACTTC	CASSLGAPYEQYF
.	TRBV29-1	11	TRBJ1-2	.	TGCAGCGTAGTAAAAGAGGTTGGCTACACCTTC	CSVVKEVGYTF
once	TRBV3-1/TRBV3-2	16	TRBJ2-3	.	TGTGCCAGCAGCCAAATCCCAGGTGGGGTCACAGATACGCAGTATTTT	CASSQIPGGVTDTQYF
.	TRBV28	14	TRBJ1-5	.	TGTGCCAGCAGTGGACCGTTTAGCAATCAGCCCCAGCATTTT	CASSGPFSNQPQHF
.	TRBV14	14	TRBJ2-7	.	TGTGCCAGCCGGGACGGATCCAACTCCTACGAGCAGTACTTC	CASRDGSNSYEQYF
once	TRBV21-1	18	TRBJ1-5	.	TGTGCCAGCAGCATAGACAGGGCGTATTCCTATAGCAATCAGCCCCAGCATTTT	CASSIDRAYSYSNQPQHF
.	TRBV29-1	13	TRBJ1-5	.	TGCAGCGTAGCAGGGGATAGCAATCAGCCCCAGCATTTT	CSVAGDSNQPQHF
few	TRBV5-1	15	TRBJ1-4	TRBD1	TGCGCCAGCAGCTCGGACCACAGGGGAAGCGAAAAACTGTTTTTT	CASSSDHRGSEKLFF
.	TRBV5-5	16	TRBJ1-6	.	TGTGCCAGCAGCTTCGAGGGCAGCTCCTATAATTCACCCCTCCACTTT	CASSFEGSSYNSPLHF
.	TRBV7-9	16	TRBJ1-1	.	TGTGCCAGCAGCCCCCCGGCTGATGTTCGGTGGACTGAAGCTTTCTTT	CASSPPADVRWTEAFF
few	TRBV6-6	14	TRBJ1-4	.	TGTGCCAGCAGTTACAGGGAAGTAAGCGAAAAACTGTTTTTT	CASSYREVSEKLFF
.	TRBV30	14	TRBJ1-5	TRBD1	TGTGCCTGGAGTGCCGGGACAGGGCATCAGCCCCAGCATTTT	CAWSAGTGHQPQHF
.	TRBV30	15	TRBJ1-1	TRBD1	TGTGCCTGGAGTGTACAGGGGGTCATGAACACTGAAGCTTTCTTT	CAWSVQGVMNTEAFF
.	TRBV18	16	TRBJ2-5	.	TGTGCCAGCTCACCCTCTGGGGCTAGCCTCCAAGAGACCCAGTACTTC	CASSPSGASLQETQYF
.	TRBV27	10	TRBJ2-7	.	TGTGCCAGCAGTTTTCCCGAGCAGTACTTC	CASSFPEQYF
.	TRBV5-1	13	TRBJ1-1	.	TGCGCCAGCAGCCCTGAAGGCCGGACTGAAGCTTTCTTT	CASSPEGRTEAFF
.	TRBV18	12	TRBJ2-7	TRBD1	TGTGCCAGCTCAGAGGACAGGGTTGAGCAGTACTTC	CASSEDRVEQYF
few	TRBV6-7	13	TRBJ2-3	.	TGTGCCAGCAGTTACCGACTCACAGATACGCAGTATTTT	CASSYRLTDTQYF
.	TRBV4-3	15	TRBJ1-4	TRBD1	TGCGCCAGCAGCCAAGGGACAGGGCGGGGTGAAAAACTGTTTTTT	CASSQGTGRGEKLFF
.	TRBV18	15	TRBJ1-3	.	TGTGCCAGCTCACCGTACTTGACGGTTGGAAACACCATATATTTT	CASSPYLTVGNTIYF
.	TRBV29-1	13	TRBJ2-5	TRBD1	TGCAGCGCACGACCCGACAGGGGGGAGACCCAGTACTTC	CSARPDRGETQYF
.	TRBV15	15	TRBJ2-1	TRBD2	TGTGCCACCAGCAGGACTAGCGGGAGGTGGGAGGAGCAGTTCTTC	CATSRTSGRWEEQFF
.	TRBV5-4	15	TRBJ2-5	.	TGTGCCAGCAGCTTGGGGGGGGATGCGGGAGAGACCCAGTACTTC	CASSLGGDAGETQYF
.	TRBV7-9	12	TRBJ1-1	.	TGTGCCAGCAGCAATGGGAACACTGAAGCTTTCTTT	CASSNGNTEAFF